This TCR beta chain was sequenced in a study of vaccination and CD4 T cells after COVID-19. V gave up 4 bases and J gave up 2 bases; unmatched junction bases: 3. CDR1 is MRHNA and CDR2 is SNTAGT in the germline V gene. CDR3 length: 14 residues. Treatment reported: approximately nine-day PBMC culture with coronavirus spike peptide pools or control peptides (ViraFEST assay). This clonotype was seen a handful of times. Its antigen remains unknown. The Oncomine TCR Beta short-read assay sequenced DNA from cultured CD4+ T cells. From the PCR reads, TCRdb called clonotypes with MiXCR, one entry per CDR3 protein. Of about 9,000 distinct CDR3 sequences listed, about a fifth are singletons.

This TCR was recovered from a human donor who had recovered from COVID-19. Specimen: CD4+ T cells from blood, cultured in vitro, collected after SARS-CoV-2 vaccination. The gene calls are TRBV6-4 and TRBJ2-7; 9 bases fit TRBD2. The CDR3 here is CASSAVAGAYEQYF. CDR3 in DNA: TGTGCCAGCAGTGCAGTAGCGGGAGCCTACGAGCAGTACTTC.